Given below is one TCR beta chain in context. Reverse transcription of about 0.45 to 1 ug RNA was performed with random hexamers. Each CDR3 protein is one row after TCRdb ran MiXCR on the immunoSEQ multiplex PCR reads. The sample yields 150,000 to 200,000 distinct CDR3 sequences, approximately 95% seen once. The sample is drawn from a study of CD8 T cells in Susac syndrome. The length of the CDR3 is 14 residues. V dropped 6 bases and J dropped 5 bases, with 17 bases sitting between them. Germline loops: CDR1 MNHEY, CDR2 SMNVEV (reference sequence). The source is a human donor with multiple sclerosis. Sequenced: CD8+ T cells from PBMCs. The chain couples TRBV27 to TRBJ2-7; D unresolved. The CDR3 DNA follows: TGTGCCAGCAGCCATAGAGGTTTCCTGGACGAGCAGTACTTC. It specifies CASSHRGFLDEQYF.